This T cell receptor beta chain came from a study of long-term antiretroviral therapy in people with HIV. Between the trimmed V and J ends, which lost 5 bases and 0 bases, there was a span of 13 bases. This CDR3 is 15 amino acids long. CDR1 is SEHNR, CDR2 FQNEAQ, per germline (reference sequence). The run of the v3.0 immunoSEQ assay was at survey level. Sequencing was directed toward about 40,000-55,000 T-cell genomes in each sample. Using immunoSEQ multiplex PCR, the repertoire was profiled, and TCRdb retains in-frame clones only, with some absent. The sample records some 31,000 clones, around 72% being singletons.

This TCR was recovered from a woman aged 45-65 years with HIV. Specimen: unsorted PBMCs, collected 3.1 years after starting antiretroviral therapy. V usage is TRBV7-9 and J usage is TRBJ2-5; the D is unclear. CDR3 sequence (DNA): TGTGCCAGCAGCCCAGGAAGGGCAAACCAAGAGACCCAGTACTTC. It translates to CASSPGRANQETQYF. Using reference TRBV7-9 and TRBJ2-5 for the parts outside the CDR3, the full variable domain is DTGVSQNPRHKITKRGQNVTFRCDPISEHNRLYWYRQTLGQGPEFLTYFQNEAQLEKSRLLSDRFSAERPKGSFSTLEIQRTEQGDSAMYLCASSPGRANQETQYFGPGTRLLVL.